This record concerns one T cell receptor beta chain sequence. The antigen is unknown. The sample originates from a study of cytomegalovirus exposure and HLA in healthy donors. It was healthy bone marrow donors who served as donors. Whole-study results and caveats: Cytomegalovirus association was assigned to about 180 TCR beta chains.

This CDR3 comprises 15 residues. Per germline, CDR1 SGHVS and CDR2 FQNEAQ. Trimming at V came to 5 bases and at J to 0 bases, leaving 5 bases not matched to a gene. Primers for the PCR totalled 60 Vbeta and 13 Jbeta. Profiled with immunoSEQ multiplex PCR; TCRdb holds only in-frame clones, not every one. The sample lists about 240,000 clones, roughly 84% seen once, with 0.24% in the top ten. Source material: PBMCs. This chain links TRBV7-8 with TRBJ1-1; 8 bases match TRBD1. The sequence was collected from a girl aged 2 to 9 in good health and CMV-seronegative. The CDR3 region is CASSRSTGVNTEAFF. DNA of the CDR3: TGTGCCAGCAGCAGATCGACAGGGGTGAACACTGAAGCTTTCTTT.